This passage covers 32 T cell receptor beta chains from one sample sequenced in a study of blood T cell repertoires in COVID-19. Using immunoSEQ multiplex PCR, the repertoire was profiled, and TCRdb retains in-frame clones only, with some absent. The profile shows 70,000 or so clones, 85% to 90% of them singletons. The specimen was peripheral blood. These receptors were collected from a woman older than 75 with active COVID-19.

V and J are TRBV6-4 and TRBJ2-1, with D tentatively TRBD2 (5 bases). Per the germline V gene, CDR1 is MRHNA and CDR2 is SNTAGT. The CDR3 totals 20 residues. V gave up 2 bases and J gave up 7 bases, with 30 bases separating them. This CDR3 reads CASSDRLRAAALQRLNEQFF. The DNA of the CDR3 is TGTGCCAGCAGTGACCGCCTACGGGCCGCAGCTTTACAGCGGTTGAATGAGCAGTTCTTC.

CDR3 nucleotides: TGTGCCAGCAGCCTACTGGAGACCCAGTACTTC. Residues: CASSLLETQYF. The gene calls are TRBV6-2 or TRBV6-3 and TRBJ2-5, with D hard to call. CDR1 MNHEY and CDR2 SVGEGT come from the germline V gene. Trimming left V 6 bases short and J 5 bases short, with 7 bases between. The CDR3 is 11 amino acids.

This clone has more than one count but fewer than ten. The chain couples TRBV18 to TRBJ1-5; TRBD1 is a possible D gene (5 bases). This CDR3 has 15 amino acids. Germline V CDR1 and CDR2: KGHSH, LQKENI. With 5 bases removed from V and 2 bases from J, the gap between germline ends came to 13 bases. CDR3 sequence: CASSYRDSGNQPQHF. The CDR3 DNA reads TGTGCCAGCTCATACCGGGACTCGGGCAATCAGCCCCAGCATTTT.

About this clone itself: The junction does not match germline at one end; this may be a read error. This sequence joins TRBV18 and TRBJ2-7; D is perhaps TRBD1 (6 bases). CDR1 and CDR2 from the germline V gene are KGHSH and LQKENI. This CDR3 spans 11 amino acids. Here the CDR3 reads CASSDLTGQDF. The CDR3 nucleotides read TGTGCCAGCTCAGATTTGACGGGACAAGACTTC.

The chain uses TRBV9 and TRBJ2-1; 12 bases map to TRBD2. This CDR3 contains 16 residues. Germline V gives CDR1 SGDLS, CDR2 YYNGEE. The J segment lost 2 bases and the V segment lost 3 bases, leaving 3 bases of the junction unmatched. The CDR3 loop reads CASSGRLAGAYNEQFF. CDR3 sequence (DNA): TGTGCCAGCAGCGGCAGACTAGCGGGAGCCTACAATGAGCAGTTCTTC.

The chain is built from TRBV5-6 and TRBJ2-7, with D tentatively TRBD1 (5 bases). This CDR3 spans 16 amino acids. Trimming shortened V by 0 bases and J by 5 bases, and 18 bases separated the two germline ends. Germline V lookup: CDR1 SGHDT, CDR2 YYEEEE. The CDR3 sequence is CASSLARQLRVDEQYF. CDR3 nucleotide sequence: TGTGCCAGCAGCTTGGCAAGACAGCTCCGGGTTGACGAGCAGTACTTC.

The chain has TRBV10-1 and TRBJ2-7; 7 bases fit TRBD1. Germline CDR1 and CDR2: WNHNN and SYGVQD (reference sequence). Trimming at V came to 0 bases and at J to 4 bases, leaving 15 bases not matched to a gene. This CDR3 spans 18 amino acids. CDR3 region: CASSESQDGSGQPYEQYF. CDR3 in DNA: TGCGCCAGCAGTGAGTCTCAGGACGGATCGGGACAGCCTTACGAGCAGTACTTC.

This chain joins TRBV7-8 and TRBJ2-5, with 7 bases lining up with TRBD2. This CDR3 is 16 amino acids long. CDR1 SGHVS and CDR2 FQNEAQ come from the germline V gene. V lost 1 base to trimming and J lost 5 bases; unmatched junction nucleotides: 10. CDR3 DNA: TGTGCCAGCAGCTTAGTGGCTAGCGGAGGGAGGGAGACCCAGTACTTC. It encodes CASSLVASGGRETQYF. Based on the CDR3 plus reference TRBV7-8 and TRBJ2-5, the full variable domain is GAGVSQSPRYKVAKRGQDVALRCDPISGHVSLFWYQQALGQGPEFLTYFQNEAQLDKSGLPSDRFFAERPEGSVSTLKIQRTQQEDSAVYLCASSLVASGGRETQYFGPGTRLLVL.

The rearrangement joins TRBV30 to TRBJ1-5, with 10 bases that match TRBD1. V shed 1 base and J 6 bases; nucleotides not matched to a gene: 3. Per germline, CDR1 GTSNPN and CDR2 SVGIG (reference sequence). The CDR3 has 14 residues. CDR3 DNA sequence: TGTGCCTGGAGTGGACAGGGGGCAATTCAGCCCCAGCATTTT. Translation gives CAWSGQGAIQPQHF.

This chain uses TRBV28 with TRBJ2-2; TRBD2 matches at 12 bases. The CDR3 is made up of 16 amino acids. The germline gives CDR1 MDHEN, CDR2 SYDVKM. The V segment lost 4 bases and the J segment 7 bases; nucleotides outside the gene matches: 7. This CDR3 is CASSSPSGRANGELFF. The CDR3 coding sequence is TGTGCCAGCAGTTCCCCTAGCGGGAGGGCCAACGGGGAGCTGTTTTTT. Looking up the rest from reference TRBV28 and TRBJ2-2 gives the full variable domain: DVKVTQSSRYLVKRTGEKVFLECVQDMDHENMFWYRQDPGLGLRLIYFSYDVKMKEKGDIPEGYSVSREKKERFSLILESASTNQTSMYLCASSSPSGRANGELFFGEGSRLTVL.

The chain employs TRBV10-3 and TRBJ1-2; 11 positions match TRBD1. J was trimmed by 4 bases and V by 3 bases; bases with no gene match: 7. CDR1 and CDR2 from the germline V gene are ENHRY and SYGVKD. CDR3 length: 16 residues. The CDR3: CAISDRTGGLAYGYTF. The CDR3 DNA reads TGTGCCATCAGTGACCGGACAGGGGGCCTGGCCTATGGCTACACCTTC.

The sample holds one count of this clone. The chain employs TRBV4-3 and TRBJ1-5; no clear D. The CDR3 totals 14 residues. Trimming left V 3 bases short and J 6 bases short, with 12 bases between. Germline V gene lookup returns CDR1 LGHNA and CDR2 YSLEER. The CDR3 spells CASSQTVRGQPQHF. The CDR3 nucleotides read TGCGCCAGCAGCCAGACGGTCCGGGGTCAGCCCCAGCATTTT.

About this clone: This specimen includes other DNA sequences encoding the same CDR3. The chain is built from TRBV6-5 and TRBJ1-3; D remains ambiguous. The CDR3 loop spans 13 amino acids. The ends were cut back, 0 bases at V and 4 bases at J, with 4 bases in the middle. Looked up from germline, CDR1 is MNHEY and CDR2 is SVGAGI. CDR3 residues: CASSYSRGNTIYF. CDR3 nucleotide sequence: TGTGCCAGCAGTTACTCGAGGGGAAACACCATATATTTT.

The chain is built from TRBV10-3 and TRBJ1-2; perhaps TRBD1 as D (6 bases). The length of the CDR3 is 16 residues. The germline CDR1 and CDR2 sequences are ENHRY and SYGVKD. Deletions cut 2 bases from V and 2 bases from J, with 15 bases between. As DNA, the CDR3 is TGTGCCATCAGTGAGGCCTTCCGGGACAACAACTATGGCTACACCTTC. This encodes CAISEAFRDNNYGYTF.

V and J are TRBV7-2 and TRBJ2-5; tentative D call: TRBD2 (5 bases). Germline assignment: CDR1 SGHTA and CDR2 FQGNSA. The CDR3 has 15 residues. V dropped 2 bases and J dropped 5 bases, with 15 bases sitting between them. CDR3 nucleotides: TGTGCCAGCAGCTTACTAGCCGAAGGGTGGGAGACCCAGTACTTC. Translated, it gives CASSLLAEGWETQYF.

The rearrangement uses TRBV5-1 and TRBJ2-3; 7 bases agree with TRBD2. J was trimmed by 5 bases and V by 0 bases; bases with no gene match: 12. The CDR3 has 17 residues. Germline lookup yields CDR1 SGHRS and CDR2 YFSETQ. CDR3 DNA sequence: TGCGCCAGCAGCTTGGGGGCGGCTAGCGGAGCTGGAGATACGCAGTATTTT. Amino acid sequence: CASSLGAASGAGDTQYF.

The chain couples TRBV28 to TRBJ1-5; possibly TRBD1 for D (6 bases). Trimming cost V 6 bases and J 6 bases, with 9 bases left between them. Germline values: CDR1 MDHEN, CDR2 SYDVKM. This CDR3 has 12 amino acids. CDR3 DNA: TGTGCCAGCAGCGTAGGGGGTCAGCCCCAGCATTTT. It specifies CASSVGGQPQHF. Together with reference TRBV28 and TRBJ1-5, the CDR3 gives the full variable domain: DVKVTQSSRYLVKRTGEKVFLECVQDMDHENMFWYRQDPGLGLRLIYFSYDVKMKEKGDIPEGYSVSREKKERFSLILESASTNQTSMYLCASSVGGQPQHFGDGTRLSIL.

V gene TRBV24-1 combines with J gene TRBJ2-1; D not certain. The CDR3 totals 16 residues. The germline V gene encodes CDR1 KGHDR and CDR2 SFDVKD. V lost 0 bases, J lost 1 base, and 9 bases lay in between. The CDR3: CATSDLVADSYNEQFF. The CDR3 DNA is TGTGCCACCAGTGATTTGGTTGCGGATTCCTACAATGAGCAGTTCTTC.

CDR3 nucleotide sequence: TGCGCCATCTTAGCGGGCGAGGGCACCGGGGAGCTGTTTTTT. Its translation: CAILAGEGTGELFF. The chain employs TRBV10-1 and TRBJ2-2; TRBD2 aligns across 7 bases. The CDR3 contains 14 residues. V was clipped by 10 bases and J by 4 bases; unmatched bases: 9. CDR1 and CDR2 from the germline V gene are WNHNN and SYGVQD (reference sequence).

This clone showed up just once. J is TRBJ2-7 and V is TRBV3-1 (or the pseudogene TRBV3-2); TRBD2 matches at 8 bases. V shed 1 base, J shed 5 bases, and the junction held 16 bases outside the gene matches. The germline V gene has CDR1 LGHDT and CDR2 YNNKEL (reference sequence). The CDR3 contains 18 residues. The CDR3 bases are TGTGCCAGCAGCCAAGGCGGGACACCGGGACTAGTATTCCACGAGCAGTACTTC. This translates into CASSQGGTPGLVFHEQYF.

V is TRBV6-2 or TRBV6-3 and J is TRBJ2-7; TRBD2 aligns across 14 bases. Germline V CDR1 and CDR2: MNHEY, SVGEGT. The CDR3 covers 16 residues. Trimming at V came to 5 bases and at J to 6 bases, leaving 9 bases not matched to a gene. This CDR3 is CASSRIQGLAGAEQYF. As DNA, the CDR3 is TGTGCCAGCAGTCGAATTCAGGGACTAGCGGGAGCCGAGCAGTACTTC.

This rearrangement joins TRBV5-6 to TRBJ1-3; unclear D gene. CDR1 is SGHDT and CDR2 is YYEEEE in the germline V gene. Trimming removed 1 base from V and 2 bases from J, with 10 bases in between. The CDR3 loop spans 15 amino acids. The CDR3 nucleotides are TGTGCCAGCAGCTTGCCAGGTTACCCTGGAAACACCATATATTTT. Translated: CASSLPGYPGNTIYF.

This chain joins TRBV25-1 and TRBJ2-5; a possible D gene is TRBD2 (6 bases). V was cut by 4 bases and J by 0 bases, with 15 bases left in between. CDR1 MGHDK and CDR2 SYGVNS come from the germline V gene. The CDR3 extends over 16 amino acids. CDR3 sequence (DNA): TGTGCCAGCAGTGCGTATCTAGCGCCCAACCAAGAGACCCAGTACTTC. Protein sequence: CASSAYLAPNQETQYF.

In this sample, this clone turned up once. The genes are TRBV19 and TRBJ2-3; D possibly corresponds to TRBD1 (6 bases). Germline CDR1 reads LNHDA; CDR2 reads SQIVND (reference sequence). The CDR3 runs to 14 residues. Trimming shortened V by 6 bases and J by 4 bases, and 14 bases separated the two germline ends. The CDR3 protein is CASSDRQYADTQYF. CDR3 coding DNA: TGTGCCAGTAGCGACAGGCAATACGCAGATACGCAGTATTTT.

J is TRBJ2-1 and V is TRBV7-3; the match to TRBD1 covers 8 bases. The length of the CDR3 is 16 residues. V lost 3 bases and J lost 6; bases outside the gene matches: 10. Germline V lookup: CDR1 SGHTA, CDR2 FQGTGA. Here the CDR3 DNA reads TGTGCCAGCAGCTTGAGTACAGGGGGTGGTCGCAATGAGCAGTTCTTC. Its translation: CASSLSTGGGRNEQFF.

This clone was seen a single time. The rearrangement joins TRBV7-9 to TRBJ1-2; D is unclear. The CDR3 loop spans 13 amino acids. Germline V gene lookup returns CDR1 SEHNR and CDR2 FQNEAQ (reference sequence). Between the trimmed V and J ends, which lost 4 bases and 8 bases, there was a span of 14 bases. The CDR3 bases are TGTGCCAGCAGCTCCGAGAGCGGTAGCGGCTACACCTTC. As protein: CASSSESGSGYTF.

The chain uses TRBV4-1 and TRBJ2-5; 7 bases fit TRBD2. The germline V gene has CDR1 MGHRA and CDR2 YSYEKL. The trim removed 1 base at V and 3 bases at J, leaving 2 bases unmatched. This CDR3 region has 14 residues. As DNA, the CDR3 is TGCGCCAGCAGCCAAGTTGGGGGGGAAGAGACCCAGTACTTC. It encodes CASSQVGGEETQYF.

The gene calls are TRBV30 and TRBJ2-2; 9 bases align to TRBD2. Germline-derived CDR1 and CDR2 are GTSNPN and SVGIG (reference sequence). J lost 5 bases, V lost 2 bases, and 6 bases had no gene match. The CDR3 spans 15 residues. This chain's CDR3 is CAWSISGRGTGELFF. The CDR3 DNA follows: TGTGCCTGGAGTATTAGCGGGAGAGGAACCGGGGAGCTGTTTTTT.

CDR3 sequence (DNA): TGTGCCAGCAGCAGGCCGGGTCCCGCAGCCTACGAGCAGTACTTC. This sequence encodes CASSRPGPAAYEQYF. The V and J genes are TRBV21-1 and TRBJ2-7; the table gives TRBD2 as D, unverified against the DNA. TRBV21-1 is flagged as a pseudogene. The length of the CDR3 is 15 residues.

The chain employs TRBV14 and TRBJ2-7, with D possibly matching TRBD2 (6 bases). CDR3 length equals 16 residues. V was shortened by 4 bases and J by 3 bases, with 19 bases between the two germline ends. Germline V gene lookup returns CDR1 SGHDN and CDR2 FVKESK. The CDR3 DNA reads TGTGCCAGCAGCCCTCTGGGACTTTCAGGGAACTACGAGCAGTACTTC. It translates to CASSPLGLSGNYEQYF.

The chain combines TRBV4-1 with TRBJ1-2, with D perhaps matching TRBD1 (6 bases). Germline CDR1 reads MGHRA; CDR2 reads YSYEKL. The CDR3 spans 14 residues. Trimming took off 4 bases at V and 4 bases at J, with 13 bases between the two ends. DNA of the CDR3: TGCGCCAGCAGCCCTTCCGGGACACCCTATGGCTACACCTTC. This translates into CASSPSGTPYGYTF.

The chain carries TRBV11-1 and TRBJ2-3, with D maybe TRBD1 (5 bases). This CDR3 contains 12 residues. Trimming shortened V by 6 bases and J by 3 bases, and 7 bases separated the two germline ends. From germline, CDR1 is SGHAT and CDR2 FQDESV (reference sequence). CDR3 sequence: CASSQGTDTQYF. DNA for the CDR3: TGTGCCAGCAGTCAGGGAACAGATACGCAGTATTTT.